This T cell receptor (beta chain) is from a study of blood T cell repertoires in COVID-19. V lost 8 bases, J lost 0 bases, and 10 bases lay in between. There are 14 residues in the CDR3. The germline CDR1 and CDR2 sequences are MNHEY and SVGAGI. Measured with immunoSEQ multiplex PCR; TCRdb has only the in-frame clones, and not every one. The sample includes 140,000 or so clones, about nine tenths of them seen just once. This clone appeared a single time. This clonotype was obtained from a man aged 45-65 years who had recovered from COVID-19. Sequencing was carried out using peripheral blood. The rearrangement uses TRBV6-5 and TRBJ1-4; no definite D call. DNA of the CDR3: TGTGCCAGCCGCGGGGATGCAACTAATGAAAAACTGTTTTTT. As protein: CASRGDATNEKLFF.